This T cell receptor beta chain was captured in a study of cytotoxic CD8 clonotypes in ibrutinib-treated CLL. Looking at the study overall: The taking of response samples occurred after a median 12 months of treatment, with a range of 6 to 36.

Only in-frame clones appear in the TCRdb table, and some are missing; sequencing was by immunoSEQ multiplex PCR. The sample yields 150,000 to 200,000 clones, over 75% seen once. CDR1 and CDR2 from the germline V gene are MNHNY and SVGAGI (reference sequence). There are 12 residues in the CDR3. The ends were cut back, 6 bases at V and 5 bases at J, with 10 bases in the middle. Concerning this clone: Its antigen is unidentified.

Study-level findings and limits: Upon ibrutinib response clonality rose, and upon progression it fell back toward baseline. Sample timing was unmatched between remission and later-progressing patients; lymph nodes unstudied. The public clonotypes identified were infrequent and showed contraction or stability on treatment.

This TCR was sampled from a human donor with chronic lymphocytic leukemia. This chain joins TRBV6-6 and TRBJ2-5; TRBD2 might be the D (6 bases). Sequencing used PBMCs, obtained at disease progression, from a patient treated with ibrutinib. The CDR3 reads CASRSGRETQYF. The DNA of the CDR3 is TGTGCCAGCAGGTCAGGGAGGGAGACCCAGTACTTC.